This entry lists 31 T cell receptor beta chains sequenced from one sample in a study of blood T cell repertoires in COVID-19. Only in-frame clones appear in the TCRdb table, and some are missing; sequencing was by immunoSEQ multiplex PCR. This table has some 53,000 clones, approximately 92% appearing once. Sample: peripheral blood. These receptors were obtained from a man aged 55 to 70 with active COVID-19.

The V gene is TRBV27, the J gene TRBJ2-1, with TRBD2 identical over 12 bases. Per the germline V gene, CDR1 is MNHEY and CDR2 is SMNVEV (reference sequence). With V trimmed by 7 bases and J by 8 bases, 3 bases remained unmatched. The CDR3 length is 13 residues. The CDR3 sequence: CASKTSGSDEQFF. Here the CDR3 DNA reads TGTGCCAGCAAGACTAGCGGGAGTGATGAGCAGTTCTTC.

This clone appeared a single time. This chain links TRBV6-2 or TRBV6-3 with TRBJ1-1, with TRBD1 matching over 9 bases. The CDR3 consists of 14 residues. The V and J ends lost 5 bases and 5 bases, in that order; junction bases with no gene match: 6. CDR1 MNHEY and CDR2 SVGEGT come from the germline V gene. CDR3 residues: CASSATGGVTEAFF. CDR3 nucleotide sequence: TGTGCCAGCAGTGCTACAGGGGGCGTTACTGAAGCTTTCTTT.

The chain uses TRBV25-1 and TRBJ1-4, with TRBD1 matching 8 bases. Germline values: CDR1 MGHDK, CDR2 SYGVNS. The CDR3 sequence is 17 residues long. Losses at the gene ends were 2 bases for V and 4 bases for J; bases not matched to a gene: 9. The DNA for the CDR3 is TGTGCCAGCAGTGAAGGCCCAGGGGGCGGTAATAATGAAAAACTGTTTTTT. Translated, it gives CASSEGPGGGNNEKLFF.

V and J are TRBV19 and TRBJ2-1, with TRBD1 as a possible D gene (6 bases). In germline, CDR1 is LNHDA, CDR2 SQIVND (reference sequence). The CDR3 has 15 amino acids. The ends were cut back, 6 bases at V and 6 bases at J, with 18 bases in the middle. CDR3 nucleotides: TGTGCCAGTAGCAGGAATCTCAGGGGCTCCAATGAGCAGTTCTTC. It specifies CASSRNLRGSNEQFF. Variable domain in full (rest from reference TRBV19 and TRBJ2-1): DGGITQSPKYLFRKEGQNVTLSCEQNLNHDAMYWYRQDPGQGLRLIYYSQIVNDFQKGDIAEGYSVSREKKESFPLTVTSAQKNPTAFYLCASSRNLRGSNEQFFGPGTRLTVL.

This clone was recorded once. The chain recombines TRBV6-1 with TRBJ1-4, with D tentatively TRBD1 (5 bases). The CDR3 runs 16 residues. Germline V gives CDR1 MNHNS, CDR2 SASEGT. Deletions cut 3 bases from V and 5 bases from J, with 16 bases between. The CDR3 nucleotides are TGTGCCAGCAGTGAGTCTTGGGACGGGAGAAATGAAAAACTGTTTTTT. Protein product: CASSESWDGRNEKLFF.

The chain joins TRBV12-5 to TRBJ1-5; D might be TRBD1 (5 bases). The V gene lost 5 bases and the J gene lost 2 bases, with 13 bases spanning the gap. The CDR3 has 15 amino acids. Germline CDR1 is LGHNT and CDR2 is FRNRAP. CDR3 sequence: CASGPGGSGNQPQHF. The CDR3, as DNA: TGTGCTAGTGGTCCCGGGGGATCGGGCAATCAGCCCCAGCATTTT. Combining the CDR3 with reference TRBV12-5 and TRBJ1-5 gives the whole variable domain DARVTQTPRHKVTEMGQEVTMRCQPILGHNTVFWYRQTMMQGLELLAYFRNRAPLDDSGMPKDRFSAEMPDATLATLKIQPSEPRDSAVYFCASGPGGSGNQPQHFGDGTRLSIL.

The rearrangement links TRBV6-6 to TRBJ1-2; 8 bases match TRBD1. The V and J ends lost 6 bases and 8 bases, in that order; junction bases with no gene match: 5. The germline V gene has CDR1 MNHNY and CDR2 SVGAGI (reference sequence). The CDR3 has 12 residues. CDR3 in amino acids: CASRSDREGYTF. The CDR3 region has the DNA TGTGCCAGCAGGTCGGACAGGGAGGGCTACACCTTC.

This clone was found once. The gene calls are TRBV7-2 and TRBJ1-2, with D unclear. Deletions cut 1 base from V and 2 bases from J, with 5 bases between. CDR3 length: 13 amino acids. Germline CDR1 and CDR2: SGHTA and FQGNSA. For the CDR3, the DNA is TGTGCCAGCAGCTTAGGCCAGAACTATGGCTACACCTTC. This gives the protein CASSLGQNYGYTF.

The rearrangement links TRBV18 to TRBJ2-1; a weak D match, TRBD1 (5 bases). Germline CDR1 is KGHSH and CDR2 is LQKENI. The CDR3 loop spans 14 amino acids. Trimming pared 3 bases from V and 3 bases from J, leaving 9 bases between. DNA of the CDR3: TGTGCCAGCTCACCTATGGACATCTACAATGAGCAGTTCTTC. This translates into CASSPMDIYNEQFF.

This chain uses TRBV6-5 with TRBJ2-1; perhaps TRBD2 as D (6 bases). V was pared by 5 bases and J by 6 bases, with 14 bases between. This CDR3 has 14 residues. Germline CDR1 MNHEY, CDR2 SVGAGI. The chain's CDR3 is CASSLRGLGNEQFF. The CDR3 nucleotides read TGTGCCAGCAGTCTACGGGGACTGGGCAATGAGCAGTTCTTC.

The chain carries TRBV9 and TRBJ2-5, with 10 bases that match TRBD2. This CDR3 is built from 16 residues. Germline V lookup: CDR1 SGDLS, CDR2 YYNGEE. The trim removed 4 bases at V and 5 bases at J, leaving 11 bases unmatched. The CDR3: CASSLGASGSRETQYF. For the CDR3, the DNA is TGTGCCAGCAGCCTAGGAGCTAGCGGGAGTAGGGAGACCCAGTACTTC.

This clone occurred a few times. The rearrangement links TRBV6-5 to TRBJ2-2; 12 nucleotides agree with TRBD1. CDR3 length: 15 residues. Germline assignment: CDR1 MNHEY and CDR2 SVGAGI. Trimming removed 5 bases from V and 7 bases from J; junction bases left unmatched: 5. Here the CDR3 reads CASSTRDRGHGELFF. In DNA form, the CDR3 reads TGTGCCAGCAGTACCCGGGACAGGGGGCACGGGGAGCTGTTTTTT.

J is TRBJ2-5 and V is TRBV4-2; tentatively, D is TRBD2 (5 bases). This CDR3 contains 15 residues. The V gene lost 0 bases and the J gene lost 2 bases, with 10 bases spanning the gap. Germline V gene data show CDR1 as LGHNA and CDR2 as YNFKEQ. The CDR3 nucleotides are TGTGCCAGCAGCCAAGATACGCGGACTCAAGAGACCCAGTACTTC. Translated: CASSQDTRTQETQYF.

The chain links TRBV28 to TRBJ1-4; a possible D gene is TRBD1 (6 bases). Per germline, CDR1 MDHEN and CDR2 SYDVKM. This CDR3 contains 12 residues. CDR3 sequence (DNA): TGTGTTGTTAGGGGGAGGGGTGAAAAACTGTTTTTT. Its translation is CVVRGRGEKLFF.

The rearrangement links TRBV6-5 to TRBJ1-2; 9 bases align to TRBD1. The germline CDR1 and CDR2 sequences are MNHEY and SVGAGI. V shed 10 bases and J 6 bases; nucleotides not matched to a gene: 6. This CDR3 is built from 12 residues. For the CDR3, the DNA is TGTGCCACCCGAACAGGGGGCGATGGCTACACCTTC. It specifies CATRTGGDGYTF.

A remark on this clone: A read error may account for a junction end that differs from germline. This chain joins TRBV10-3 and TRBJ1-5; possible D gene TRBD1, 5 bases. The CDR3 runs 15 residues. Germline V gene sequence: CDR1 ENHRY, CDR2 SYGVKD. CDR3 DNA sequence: TGTGCCATCAGTGAAGAGTTTAGGGGAAATCGGCCCCAGCATTTT. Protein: CAISEEFRGNRPQHF.

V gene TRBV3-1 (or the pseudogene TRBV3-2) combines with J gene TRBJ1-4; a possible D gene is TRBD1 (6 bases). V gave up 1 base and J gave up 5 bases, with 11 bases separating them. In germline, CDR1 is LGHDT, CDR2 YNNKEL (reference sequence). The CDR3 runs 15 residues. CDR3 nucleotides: TGTGCCAGCAGCCAAGGAGGGACATTCAATGAAAAACTGTTTTTT. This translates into CASSQGGTFNEKLFF.

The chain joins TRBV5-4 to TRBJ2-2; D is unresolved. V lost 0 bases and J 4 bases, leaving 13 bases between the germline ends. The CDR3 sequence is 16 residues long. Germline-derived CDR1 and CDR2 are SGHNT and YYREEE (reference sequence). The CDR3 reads CASSLAVSRSTGELFF. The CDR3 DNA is TGTGCCAGCAGCTTGGCCGTTAGCCGGTCCACCGGGGAGCTGTTTTTT. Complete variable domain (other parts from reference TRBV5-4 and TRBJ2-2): ETGVTQSPTHLIKTRGQQVTLRCSSQSGHNTVSWYQQALGQGPQFIFQYYREEENGRGNFPPRFSGLQFPNYSSELNVNALELDDSALYLCASSLAVSRSTGELFFGEGSRLTVL.

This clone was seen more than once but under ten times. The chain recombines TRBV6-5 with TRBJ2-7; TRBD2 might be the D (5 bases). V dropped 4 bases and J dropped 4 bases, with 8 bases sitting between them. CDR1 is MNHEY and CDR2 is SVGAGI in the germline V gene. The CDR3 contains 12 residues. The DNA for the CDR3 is TGTGCCAGCAGTTTAGGAGGATACGAGCAGTACTTC. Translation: CASSLGGYEQYF.

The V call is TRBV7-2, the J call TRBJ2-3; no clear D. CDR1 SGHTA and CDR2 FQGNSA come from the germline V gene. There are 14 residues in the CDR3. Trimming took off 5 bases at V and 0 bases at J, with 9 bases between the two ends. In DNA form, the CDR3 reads TGTGCCAGCAGCAGCTTTACGAGCACAGATACGCAGTATTTT. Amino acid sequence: CASSSFTSTDTQYF.

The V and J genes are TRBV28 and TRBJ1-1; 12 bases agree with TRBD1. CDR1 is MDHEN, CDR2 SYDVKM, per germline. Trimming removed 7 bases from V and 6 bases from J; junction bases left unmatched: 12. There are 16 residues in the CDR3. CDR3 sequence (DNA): TGTGCCAGCAACATACCCCGGGACAGGGGGCGCCCTGAAGCTTTCTTT. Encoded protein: CASNIPRDRGRPEAFF.

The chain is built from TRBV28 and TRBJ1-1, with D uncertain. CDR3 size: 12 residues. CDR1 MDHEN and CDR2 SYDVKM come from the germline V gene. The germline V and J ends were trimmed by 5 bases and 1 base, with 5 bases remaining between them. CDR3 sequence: CASSVQNTEAFF. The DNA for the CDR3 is TGTGCCAGCAGTGTACAGAACACTGAAGCTTTCTTT.

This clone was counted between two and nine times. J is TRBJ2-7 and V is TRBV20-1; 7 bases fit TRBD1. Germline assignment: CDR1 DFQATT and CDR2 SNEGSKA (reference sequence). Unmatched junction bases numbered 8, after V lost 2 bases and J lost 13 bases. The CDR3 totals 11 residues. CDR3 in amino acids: CSARLRGTAYF. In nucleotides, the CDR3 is TGCAGTGCTAGACTAAGGGGGACAGCCTACTTC.

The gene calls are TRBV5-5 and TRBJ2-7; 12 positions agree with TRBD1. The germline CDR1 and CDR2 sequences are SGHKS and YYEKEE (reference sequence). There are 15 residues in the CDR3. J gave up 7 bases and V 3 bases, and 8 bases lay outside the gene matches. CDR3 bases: TGTGCCAGCAGCTGGGGACAGGGGGCTTTACGGGAGCAGTACTTC. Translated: CASSWGQGALREQYF.

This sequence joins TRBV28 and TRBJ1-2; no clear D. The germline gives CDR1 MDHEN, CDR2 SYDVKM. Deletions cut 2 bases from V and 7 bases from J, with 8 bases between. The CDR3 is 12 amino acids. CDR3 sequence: CASSLDKTGYTF. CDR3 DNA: TGTGCCAGCAGTTTAGACAAAACTGGCTACACCTTC.

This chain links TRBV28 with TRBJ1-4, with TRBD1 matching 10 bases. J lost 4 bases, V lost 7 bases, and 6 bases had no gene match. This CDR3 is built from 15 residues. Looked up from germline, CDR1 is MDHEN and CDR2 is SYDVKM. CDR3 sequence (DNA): TGTGCCAGCAACACCCGGACAGGGGGTAATGAAAAACTGTTTTTT. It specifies CASNTRTGGNEKLFF.

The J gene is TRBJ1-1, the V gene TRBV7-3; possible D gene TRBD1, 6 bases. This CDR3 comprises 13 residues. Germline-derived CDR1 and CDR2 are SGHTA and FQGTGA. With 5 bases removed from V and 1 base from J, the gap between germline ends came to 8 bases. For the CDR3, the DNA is TGTGCCAGCAGCCGGGACACGAACACTGAAGCTTTCTTT. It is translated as CASSRDTNTEAFF.

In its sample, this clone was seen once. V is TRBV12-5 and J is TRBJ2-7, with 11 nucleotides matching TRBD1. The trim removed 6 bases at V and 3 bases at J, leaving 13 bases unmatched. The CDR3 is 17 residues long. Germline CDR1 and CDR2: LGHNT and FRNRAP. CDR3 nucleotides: TGTGCTAGTGGCCCGGACAGGGGGCGCCTAAGACTCTACGAGCAGTACTTC. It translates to CASGPDRGRLRLYEQYF.

This CDR3 reads CASSLMAAAGANVLTF. CDR3 bases: TGTGCCAGCAGCTTAATGGCGGCGGCTGGGGCCAACGTCCTGACTTTC. The rearrangement links TRBV7-3 to TRBJ2-6; no definite D call. Trimming removed 1 base from V and 2 bases from J, with 9 bases in between. The CDR3 contains 16 residues. Germline assignment: CDR1 SGHTA and CDR2 FQGTGA.

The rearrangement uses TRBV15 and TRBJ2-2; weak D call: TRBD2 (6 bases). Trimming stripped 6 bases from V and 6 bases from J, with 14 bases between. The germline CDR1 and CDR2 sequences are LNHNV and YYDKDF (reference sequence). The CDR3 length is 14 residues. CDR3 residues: CATRGVAGSGELFF. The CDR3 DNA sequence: TGTGCCACCAGGGGCGTCGCGGGGTCCGGGGAGCTGTTTTTT.

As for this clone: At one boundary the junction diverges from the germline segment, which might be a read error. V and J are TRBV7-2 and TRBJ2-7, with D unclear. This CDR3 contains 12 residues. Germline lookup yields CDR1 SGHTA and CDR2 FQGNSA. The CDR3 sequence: CASSLGASSSNF. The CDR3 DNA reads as TGTGCCAGCAGCTTAGGGGCAAGCTCCTCGAACTTC. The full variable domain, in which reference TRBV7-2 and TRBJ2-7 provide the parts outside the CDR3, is GAGVSQSPSNKVTEKGKDVELRCDPISGHTALYWYRQSLGQGLEFLIYFQGNSAPDKSGLPSDRFSAERTGGSVSTLTIQRTQQEDSAVYLCASSLGASSSNFGPGTRLTVT.